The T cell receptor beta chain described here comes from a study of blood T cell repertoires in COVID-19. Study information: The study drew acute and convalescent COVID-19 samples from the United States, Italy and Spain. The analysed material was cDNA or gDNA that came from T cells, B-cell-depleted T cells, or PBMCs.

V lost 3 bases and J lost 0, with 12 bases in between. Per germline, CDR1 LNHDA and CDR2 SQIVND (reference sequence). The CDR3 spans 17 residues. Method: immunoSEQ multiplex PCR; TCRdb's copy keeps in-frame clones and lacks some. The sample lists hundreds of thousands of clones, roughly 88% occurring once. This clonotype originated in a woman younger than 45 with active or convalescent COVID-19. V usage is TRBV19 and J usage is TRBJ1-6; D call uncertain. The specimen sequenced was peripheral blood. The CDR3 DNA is TGTGCCAGTAGTATGGATTCTGGGAGCTCCTATAATTCACCCCTCCACTTT. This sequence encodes CASSMDSGSSYNSPLHF. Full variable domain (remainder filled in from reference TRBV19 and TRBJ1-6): DGGITQSPKYLFRKEGQNVTLSCEQNLNHDAMYWYRQDPGQGLRLIYYSQIVNDFQKGDIAEGYSVSREKKESFPLTVTSAQKNPTAFYLCASSMDSGSSYNSPLHFGNGTRLTVT.